This TCR beta chain is from a study of CD8+ T cells in alopecia areata. General study results and limits: Tofacitinib significantly reduced both scalp clonality and expanded CD8+ clones among the top 100. Numerous clones, expanded in lesions, remained in scalp and blood during tofacitinib.

Regarding this clone: Its antigen is currently unknown.

RNA was isolated and reverse transcribed to cDNA, the sequencing template. Here immunoSEQ multiplex PCR was the method, and the copy in TCRdb shows in-frame clones only, minus some. The sample gives 90,000 to 150,000 clones, 50% to 55% of which show up once; roughly 0.45% is in the top ten. The treatment here: oral pan-JAK inhibitor, 5-10 mg twice daily. Peripheral blood and lesional scalp punch biopsies were taken from alopecia areata patients. This receptor was taken from a human donor with alopecia areata. The sample here was CD4+ T cells sorted from blood, taken at week 4, from a patient treated with tofacitinib.

CDR3 sequence reads: CASSERGLGDTGELFF. The CDR3 DNA sequence: TGTGCCAGCAGTGAAAGGGGACTAGGAGACACCGGGGAGCTGTTTTTT. The chain uses TRBV25-1 and TRBJ2-2; 8 nucleotides match TRBD2. V lost 2 bases to trimming and J lost 3 bases; unmatched junction nucleotides: 5. The CDR3 consists of 16 residues. Germline CDR1 MGHDK, CDR2 SYGVNS.